A selection of T cell receptor beta chains follows, all from one sample in a study of cytomegalovirus exposure and HLA in healthy donors. TCRdb's copy holds only in-frame clones and misses some; the assay was immunoSEQ multiplex PCR. The sample shows 120,000 to 150,000 clones, around 77% of them seen only once. The sequencing input was PBMCs. The receptors stem from a woman aged 45-59 years in good health and CMV-seronegative. Both conserved end residues are part of each CDR3. Not every row has a clone size; where given, it reads once, few, many or a size class.

>TRBV5-1|.|TRBJ2-7
CASSLRQGMGEQYF
>TRBV18|.|TRBJ1-4
CASSTGQDNEKLFF
>TRBV7-9|.|TRBJ2-5
CASSTGVLGETQYF
>TRBV5-1|.|TRBJ2-3
CASSFRGLGTDTQYF
>TRBV25-1|.|TRBJ2-7
CASRDRTYEQYF
>TRBV7-9|.|TRBJ1-5
CASSLGTGSNQPQHF
>TRBV19|.|TRBJ1-5
CASSKQSYSNQPQHF
>TRBV2|once|TRBJ1-2
CATQKGVDGYTF
>TRBV29-1|.|TRBJ2-2
CSVWTGENTGELFF
>TRBV9|once|TRBJ2-1
CASSPVGTGLHEQFF
>TRBV2|.|TRBJ2-7
CATGGGLRGEQYF